Following are 29 T cell receptor beta chains from one sample sequenced in a study of T cell responses to AZD1222 COVID-19 vaccine. The method was immunoSEQ multiplex PCR; TCRdb's version includes in-frame clones alone and lacks a portion of them. Here the sample spans 140,000 to 150,000 clones, around 90% being singletons. This sample comprised peripheral blood, obtained 28 days after the second AZD1222 dose. Every receptor here comes from an adult who received the AZD1222 COVID-19 vaccine.

The chain has TRBV28 and TRBJ1-5; D remains unclear. This CDR3 has 12 amino acids. The ends were cut back, 4 bases at V and 6 bases at J, with 7 bases in the middle. Germline loops: CDR1 MDHEN, CDR2 SYDVKM. CDR3 in DNA: TGTGCCAGCAGTTCTCCACCTCAGCCCCAGCATTTT. Protein product: CASSSPPQPQHF.

This rearrangement joins TRBV9 to TRBJ1-2; tentatively, D is TRBD1 (5 bases). Germline V gives CDR1 SGDLS, CDR2 YYNGEE. V lost 10 bases to trimming and J lost 4 bases, with 17 bases between them. There are 13 residues in the CDR3. The CDR3 DNA reads TGTGCCCGCACCGCGGGGGGGGGCTATGGCTACACCTTC. It encodes CARTAGGGYGYTF.

The V and J genes are TRBV6-6 and TRBJ2-7; TRBD2 matches 10 bases. Losses at the gene ends were 4 bases for V and 2 bases for J; bases not matched to a gene: 5. Germline values: CDR1 MNHNY, CDR2 SVGAGI (reference sequence). There are 15 residues in the CDR3. The chain's CDR3 is CASSFLAGVTYEQYF. In DNA, the CDR3 is TGTGCCAGCAGTTTCCTAGCGGGGGTGACCTACGAGCAGTACTTC.

The chain links TRBV20-1 to TRBJ2-1; TRBD2 aligns across 9 bases. Per the germline V gene, CDR1 is DFQATT and CDR2 is SNEGSKA (reference sequence). V lost 3 bases, J lost 5 bases, and 5 bases stayed unmatched. This CDR3 is built from 14 residues. CDR3 DNA sequence: TGCAGTGCTAGTAGTCTAGCGGGGAACAATGAGCAGTTCTTC. This codes for CSASSLAGNNEQFF.

The V and J genes are TRBV19 and TRBJ1-2; tentatively, D is TRBD1 (6 bases). The CDR3 covers 15 residues. V lost 6 bases and J lost 4, with 18 bases in between. The germline CDR1 and CDR2 sequences are LNHDA and SQIVND (reference sequence). CDR3 sequence: CASRLQNRATYGYTF. As DNA, the CDR3 is TGTGCCAGTAGGCTCCAAAACAGGGCCACCTATGGCTACACCTTC.

In this sample, this clone turned up once. The rearrangement links TRBV11-2 to TRBJ1-1, with 7 bases identical to TRBD1. Germline trimming cut 4 bases from V and 1 base from J; bases unmatched to any gene: 9. Germline CDR1 is SGHAT and CDR2 is FQNNGV. There are 16 residues in the CDR3. Written as DNA, the CDR3 is TGTGCCAGCAGCTCCCAAAGACAGGGTGGGAACACTGAAGCTTTCTTT. As protein: CASSSQRQGGNTEAFF.

The chain has TRBV6-5 and TRBJ1-1; possible D gene TRBD1, 5 bases. This CDR3 comprises 14 residues. V lost 7 bases to trimming and J lost 0 bases, with 12 bases between them. Germline CDR1 and CDR2: MNHEY and SVGAGI. The CDR3 DNA reads TGTGCCAGCACCTCGGGGACCATGAACACTGAAGCTTTCTTT. This encodes CASTSGTMNTEAFF.

This chain uses TRBV24-1 with TRBJ2-7; 9 bases line up with TRBD2. This CDR3 is 15 amino acids long. Germline CDR1 reads KGHDR; CDR2 reads SFDVKD. V lost 9 bases and J lost 3; bases outside the gene matches: 11. The CDR3 sequence: CATSGAAGGLYEQYF. CDR3 bases: TGTGCCACCTCCGGGGCAGCGGGAGGACTCTACGAGCAGTACTTC.

The V and J genes are TRBV18 and TRBJ1-1; D ambiguous. Germline lookup yields CDR1 KGHSH and CDR2 LQKENI. The CDR3 totals 15 residues. V lost 10 bases and J 0 bases, leaving 18 bases between the germline ends. This CDR3 is CATHPAEGLNTEAFF. The CDR3 region has the DNA TGTGCCACCCACCCGGCAGAGGGTTTGAACACTGAAGCTTTCTTT.

V gene TRBV7-9 combines with J gene TRBJ1-6; 7 bases are a match to TRBD1. Trimming removed 7 bases from V and 13 bases from J; junction bases left unmatched: 10. This CDR3 comprises 13 residues. The germline gives CDR1 SEHNR, CDR2 FQNEAQ (reference sequence). The CDR3 sequence: CASTKDRVSPLHF. The CDR3, as DNA: TGTGCCAGCACCAAAGACAGGGTATCGCCCCTCCACTTT.

This chain joins TRBV25-1 and TRBJ1-1; D perhaps matches TRBD1 (5 bases). V lost 3 bases to trimming and J lost 2 bases, with 7 bases between them. CDR1 is MGHDK and CDR2 is SYGVNS in the germline V gene. The CDR3 has 13 amino acids. CDR3 nucleotides: TGTGCCAGCAGTGATCAGGGAAACACTGAAGCTTTCTTT. As protein: CASSDQGNTEAFF.

The chain joins TRBV4-1 to TRBJ2-3; 10 positions match TRBD2. This CDR3 has 16 amino acids. CDR1 MGHRA and CDR2 YSYEKL come from the germline V gene. J gave up 2 bases and V 1 base, and 3 bases lay outside the gene matches. CDR3: CASSQALAGYTDTQYF. DNA for the CDR3: TGCGCCAGCAGCCAAGCACTAGCGGGGTACACAGATACGCAGTATTTT.

The chain uses TRBV7-8 and TRBJ1-5, with unresolved D. Germline assignment: CDR1 SGHVS and CDR2 FQNEAQ. The CDR3 has 13 residues. Trimming shortened V by 3 bases and J by 7 bases, and 10 bases separated the two germline ends. CDR3 bases: TGTGCCAGCAGCTTTGGGCTGCAGCAGCCCCAGCATTTT. Its protein product is CASSFGLQQPQHF.

The rearrangement uses TRBV6-5 and TRBJ1-4; D gene ambiguous. CDR1 MNHEY and CDR2 SVGAGI come from the germline V gene. V lost 7 bases, J lost 3 bases, and 12 bases lay in between. This CDR3 region has 14 residues. The CDR3 nucleotides read TGTGCCAGCACGGGTTCGGATGCTAATGAAAAACTGTTTTTT. Translation gives CASTGSDANEKLFF.

The chain carries TRBV5-4 and TRBJ2-7, with 8 bases aligning to TRBD1. The CDR3 covers 11 residues. Germline CDR1 and CDR2: SGHNT and YYREEE (reference sequence). The ends lost 7 bases at V and 6 bases at J; junction bases unmatched: 3. The chain's CDR3 is CASHTGGEQYF. The CDR3 nucleotides are TGTGCCAGCCACACAGGGGGCGAGCAGTACTTC.

There are a few counts of this clone. The gene calls are TRBV19 and TRBJ2-2; tentatively, D is TRBD1 or TRBD2 (5 bases each). The CDR3 runs 15 residues. Trimming stripped 0 bases from V and 1 base from J, with 6 bases between. In germline, CDR1 is LNHDA, CDR2 SQIVND (reference sequence). CDR3 region: CASSIDGGNTGELFF. CDR3 nucleotide sequence: TGTGCCAGTAGTATAGATGGGGGGAACACCGGGGAGCTGTTTTTT.

The chain recombines TRBV7-9 with TRBJ2-7, with 9 bases lining up with TRBD1. V lost 3 bases and J lost 3; bases outside the gene matches: 6. The CDR3 runs to 15 residues. Germline CDR1 is SEHNR and CDR2 is FQNEAQ (reference sequence). CDR3 nucleotide sequence: TGTGCCAGCAGCTTGCCCGGGACAGGGTACTACGAGCAGTACTTC. Translated: CASSLPGTGYYEQYF.

The chain is built from TRBV5-4 and TRBJ2-1; D gene ambiguous. Trimming removed 6 bases at V and 4 bases at J, with 20 bases between. CDR3 length: 16 residues. Germline assignment: CDR1 SGHNT and CDR2 YYREEE (reference sequence). CDR3 nucleotides: TGTGCCAGCACCTACGATGGCCTATTGGGATACAATGAGCAGTTCTTC. This encodes CASTYDGLLGYNEQFF.

J is TRBJ1-5 and V is TRBV28, with TRBD1 matching 7 bases. In germline, CDR1 is MDHEN, CDR2 SYDVKM. With V trimmed by 4 bases and J by 6 bases, 6 bases remained unmatched. This CDR3 is built from 14 residues. Written as DNA, the CDR3 is TGTGCCAGCAGTTGGATACAGGGGAGTCAGCCCCAGCATTTT. Amino acid sequence: CASSWIQGSQPQHF.

The genes are TRBV7-8 and TRBJ2-7, with 10 bases aligning to TRBD1. Unmatched junction bases numbered 10, after V lost 5 bases and J lost 6 bases. Germline-derived CDR1 and CDR2 are SGHVS and FQNEAQ. The CDR3 sequence is 15 residues long. The CDR3, as DNA: TGTGCCAGCAGCGTGCGGGACAGGGGAGTCCGCGAGCAGTACTTC. It is translated as CASSVRDRGVREQYF.

The chain couples TRBV6-5 to TRBJ2-1; 7 bases are a match to TRBD2. Germline CDR1 is MNHEY and CDR2 is SVGAGI. The CDR3 contains 13 residues. V lost 6 bases to trimming and J lost 7 bases; unmatched junction nucleotides: 6. The CDR3 loop is CASSGPGGNEQFF. The CDR3 bases are TGTGCCAGCAGCGGACCCGGGGGGAATGAGCAGTTCTTC.

The gene calls are TRBV18 and TRBJ1-1, with D possibly being TRBD1 (6 bases). The CDR3 consists of 14 residues. The germline gives CDR1 KGHSH, CDR2 LQKENI. V was pared by 2 bases and J by 3 bases, with 10 bases between. The CDR3 nucleotides are TGTGCCAGCTCACCATGGACAGACGACACTGAAGCTTTCTTT. Translating gives CASSPWTDDTEAFF.

The J gene is TRBJ1-2, the V gene TRBV3-1 (or the pseudogene TRBV3-2); a possible D gene is TRBD1 (6 bases). Trimming pared 5 bases from V and 4 bases from J, leaving 11 bases between. This CDR3 region has 13 residues. Germline V gives CDR1 LGHDT, CDR2 YNNKEL (reference sequence). As DNA, the CDR3 is TGTGCCAGCAGCTCCGGGACACCCTATGGCTACACCTTC. Translated, it gives CASSSGTPYGYTF.

The chain employs TRBV6-5 and TRBJ2-1; D is uncertain. CDR3 length: 12 residues. CDR1 MNHEY and CDR2 SVGAGI come from the germline V gene. Trimming took 4 bases from V and 8 from J, leaving 9 bases between them. CDR3 in amino acids: CASSSRRDEQFF. The CDR3 bases are TGTGCCAGCAGTTCCCGACGGGATGAGCAGTTCTTC.

This chain uses TRBV5-4 with TRBJ1-4; D is uncertain. CDR1 SGHNT and CDR2 YYREEE come from the germline V gene (reference sequence). The CDR3 covers 17 residues. V lost 0 bases, J lost 4 bases, and 16 bases lay in between. CDR3 sequence reads: CASSLGGVVGLNEKLFF. The CDR3, as DNA: TGTGCCAGCAGCTTGGGGGGAGTAGTGGGCCTTAATGAAAAACTGTTTTTT.

V usage is TRBV6-2 or TRBV6-3 and J usage is TRBJ2-5; the D call may be TRBD1 or TRBD2 (6 bases each). CDR3 length equals 12 residues. CDR1 and CDR2 (germline): MNHEY, SVGEGT. V was clipped by 2 bases and J by 8 bases, with 9 bases between them. The CDR3 DNA reads as TGTGCCAGCAGTTACGGGGGGCTTACCCAGTACTTC. Translating gives CASSYGGLTQYF.

The V and J genes are TRBV24-1 and TRBJ1-5, with a weak D call TRBD1 (5 bases). V was pared by 3 bases and J by 5 bases, with 13 bases between. CDR1 is KGHDR and CDR2 is SFDVKD in the germline V gene. The CDR3 spans 15 residues. The DNA of the CDR3 is TGTGCCACCAGTGATGGGGGTTTAGGGGATCAGCCCCAGCATTTT. Protein product: CATSDGGLGDQPQHF.

V gene TRBV18 combines with J gene TRBJ2-7; D is ambiguous. This CDR3 has 11 amino acids. The ends were cut back, 8 bases at V and 3 bases at J, with 8 bases in the middle. Germline V gives CDR1 KGHSH, CDR2 LQKENI. CDR3 region: CASQSGYEQYF. The CDR3 region has the DNA TGTGCCAGCCAGTCGGGCTACGAGCAGTACTTC.

The CDR3 reads CASSRETGNTEAFF. The CDR3 bases are TGTGCCAGCTCGCGGGAGACGGGGAACACTGAAGCTTTCTTT. The chain uses TRBV18 and TRBJ1-1; D is unclear. V lost 6 bases and J lost 1, with 12 bases in between. The germline V gene has CDR1 KGHSH and CDR2 LQKENI. The CDR3 has 14 residues.